A single sample gave rise to the 29 T cell receptor beta chains below, sequenced in a study of beta chain features in type 1 diabetes. Study results and limitations: Moderate but significant shortening of TCRB CDR3s was recorded in all four CD4+ subsets from Type 1 diabetes patients.

These receptors' antigens are unknown. The sequenced template was cDNA made from the entire isolated RNA. TCRdb's copy holds only in-frame clones and misses some; the assay was immunoSEQ multiplex PCR. The table includes tens of thousands of clones, approximately 70% detected once. The specimen sequenced was Tregs from blood. Receptors were obtained from a woman aged 18-29 years with type 1 diabetes.

The chain carries TRBV29-1 and TRBJ1-1; 9 positions match TRBD1. Germline CDR1 and CDR2: SQVTM and ANQGSEA. J was trimmed by 5 bases and V by 3 bases; bases with no gene match: 4. This CDR3 is built from 13 residues. This chain's CDR3 is CSVEGQGRTEAFF. The CDR3 DNA sequence: TGCAGCGTTGAGGGACAGGGTAGAACTGAAGCTTTCTTT.

The gene calls are TRBV5-4 and TRBJ2-6; 9 bases align to TRBD2. Germline V lookup: CDR1 SGHNT, CDR2 YYREEE (reference sequence). Unmatched junction bases numbered 2, after V lost 1 base and J lost 0 bases. This CDR3 contains 17 residues. As DNA, the CDR3 is TGTGCCAGCAGCTTGCAGACTAGCGGCTCTGGGGCCAACGTCCTGACTTTC. Protein: CASSLQTSGSGANVLTF.

This clone was recorded only once. V and J are TRBV11-1 and TRBJ2-3; D not resolved. Trimming shortened V by 5 bases and J by 0 bases, and 6 bases separated the two germline ends. CDR1 SGHAT and CDR2 FQDESV come from the germline V gene (reference sequence). CDR3 length: 13 residues. The CDR3 bases are TGTGCCAGCAGCGCGTATAGCACAGATACGCAGTATTTT. Translation gives CASSAYSTDTQYF.

The chain is built from TRBV29-1 and TRBJ2-1, with D maybe TRBD2 (6 bases). CDR3 size: 12 residues. The ends were cut back, 7 bases at V and 2 bases at J, with 9 bases in the middle. Germline lookup yields CDR1 SQVTM and CDR2 ANQGSEA. CDR3 in DNA: TGCAGCGCCCGCGGGACCTACAATGAGCAGTTCTTC. Protein product: CSARGTYNEQFF.

This clone came up a few times. This chain uses TRBV10-3 with TRBJ2-5, with TRBD2 identical over 11 bases. This CDR3 comprises 14 residues. J gave up 4 bases and V 10 bases, and 8 bases lay outside the gene matches. CDR1 is ENHRY and CDR2 is SYGVKD in the germline V gene. CDR3 coding DNA: TGTGCCACCAAGAGCGGACTAGCGGGAGAGACCCAGTACTTC. Amino acid sequence: CATKSGLAGETQYF.

This clone was counted a few times. This sequence joins TRBV2 and TRBJ1-1; no firm D call. Trimming removed 6 bases at V and 3 bases at J, with 11 bases between. Germline lookup yields CDR1 SNHLY and CDR2 FYNNEI. This CDR3 has 13 residues. CDR3 loop: CASSAGSYTEAFF. The CDR3 DNA reads as TGTGCCAGCAGCGCCGGGTCCTACACTGAAGCTTTCTTT.

As DNA, the CDR3 is TGTGCCAGCAGGGACACCGCCTACAATGAGCAGTTCTTC. The encoded protein is CASRDTAYNEQFF. The V gene is TRBV2, the J gene TRBJ2-1; D might be TRBD1 (5 bases). Looked up from germline, CDR1 is SNHLY and CDR2 is FYNNEI. V dropped 6 bases and J dropped 2 bases, with 8 bases sitting between them. This CDR3 has 13 residues. The full variable domain, its missing parts supplied by reference TRBV2 and TRBJ2-1, is EPEVTQTPSHQVTQMGQEVILRCVPISNHLYFYWYRQILGQKVEFLVSFYNNEISEKSEIFDDQFSVERPDGSNFTLKIRSTKLEDSAMYFCASRDTAYNEQFFGPGTRLTVL.

The chain links TRBV5-4 to TRBJ2-2, with D tentatively TRBD1 (5 bases). V lost 0 bases and J lost 5, with 11 bases in between. CDR3 length: 15 residues. CDR1 SGHNT and CDR2 YYREEE come from the germline V gene (reference sequence). CDR3 DNA sequence: TGTGCCAGCAGCTTGGGACAGTTAAGGACCGGGGAGCTGTTTTTT. It translates to CASSLGQLRTGELFF.

This rearrangement joins TRBV7-9 to TRBJ2-1; TRBD2 matches 8 bases. Germline CDR1 SEHNR, CDR2 FQNEAQ (reference sequence). The CDR3 is made up of 12 amino acids. V dropped 5 bases and J dropped 13; count of bases not matched to a gene: 7. CDR3 nucleotide sequence: TGTGCCAGCAGCGCCTTTGCGGGAGGTCAGTTCTTC. This codes for CASSAFAGGQFF. Full variable domain (remainder filled in from reference TRBV7-9 and TRBJ2-1): DTGVSQNPRHKITKRGQNVTFRCDPISEHNRLYWYRQTLGQGPEFLTYFQNEAQLEKSRLLSDRFSAERPKGSFSTLEIQRTEQGDSAMYLCASSAFAGGQFFGPGTRLTVL.

The chain joins TRBV7-9 to TRBJ1-4; D perhaps matches TRBD1 (6 bases). V dropped 7 bases and J dropped 8 bases, with 17 bases sitting between them. The CDR3 is 14 residues long. CDR1 and CDR2 (germline): SEHNR, FQNEAQ (reference sequence). CDR3 nucleotide sequence: TGTGCCAGCACCCCGGGGGGGGCGGAGGAAAAACTGTTTTTT. It encodes CASTPGGAEEKLFF. The complete variable domain, with remaining parts taken from reference TRBV7-9 and TRBJ1-4, reads DTGVSQNPRHKITKRGQNVTFRCDPISEHNRLYWYRQTLGQGPEFLTYFQNEAQLEKSRLLSDRFSAERPKGSFSTLEIQRTEQGDSAMYLCASTPGGAEEKLFFGSGTQLSVL.

This clone was found a few times. The chain employs TRBV28 and TRBJ2-3; 8 bases fit TRBD2. With V trimmed by 7 bases and J by 0 bases, 9 bases remained unmatched. The CDR3 runs to 16 residues. Germline lookup yields CDR1 MDHEN and CDR2 SYDVKM. CDR3 nucleotides: TGTGCCAGCACCTTTTGGGGCGGGAGGAGCACAGATACGCAGTATTTT. Its translation: CASTFWGGRSTDTQYF. Full variable domain (outside the CDR3, taken from reference TRBV28 and TRBJ2-3): DVKVTQSSRYLVKRTGEKVFLECVQDMDHENMFWYRQDPGLGLRLIYFSYDVKMKEKGDIPEGYSVSREKKERFSLILESASTNQTSMYLCASTFWGGRSTDTQYFGPGTRLTVL.

The V gene is TRBV5-6, the J gene TRBJ1-1; a possible D gene is TRBD1 (5 bases). Trimming removed 0 bases from V and 3 bases from J, with 9 bases in between. This CDR3 has 14 amino acids. Germline CDR1 SGHDT, CDR2 YYEEEE. Here the CDR3 DNA reads TGTGCCAGCAGCTTGGGGCAGGGTTACACTGAAGCTTTCTTT. This gives the protein CASSLGQGYTEAFF.

This rearrangement joins TRBV19 to TRBJ1-1; perhaps TRBD1 as D (5 bases). CDR3 length: 13 residues. V lost 6 bases to trimming and J lost 1 base, with 9 bases between them. In germline, CDR1 is LNHDA, CDR2 SQIVND (reference sequence). The CDR3 coding sequence is TGTGCCAGTAGCCGACAGTCGAACACTGAAGCTTTCTTT. As protein: CASSRQSNTEAFF.

The chain recombines TRBV5-5 with TRBJ2-3; 7 bases match TRBD1. J lost 2 bases, V lost 4 bases, and 10 bases had no gene match. The germline CDR1 and CDR2 sequences are SGHKS and YYEKEE (reference sequence). The CDR3 has 16 amino acids. The CDR3 DNA reads as TGTGCCAGCAGCCCAACGGGCCAGGGGGTCACAGATACGCAGTATTTT. As protein: CASSPTGQGVTDTQYF.

The CDR3 DNA sequence: TGTGCCAGCAGCTCCGCGAATGCTGAGACCCAGTACTTC. Translated: CASSSANAETQYF. The chain employs TRBV12-1 and TRBJ2-5; the D call in the table, TRBD2, was not verified against the DNA. TRBV12-1 is a pseudogene locus. The CDR3 spans 13 residues.

V usage is TRBV2 and J usage is TRBJ2-2; the match to TRBD1 covers 7 bases. The CDR3 is 14 amino acids. In germline, CDR1 is SNHLY, CDR2 FYNNEI. Trimming removed 8 bases from V and 1 base from J; junction bases left unmatched: 4. The CDR3 region is CASRRDRNTGELFF. The CDR3, as DNA: TGTGCCAGCCGAAGGGACAGGAACACCGGGGAGCTGTTTTTT.

The rearrangement links TRBV7-2 to TRBJ2-4, with 8 positions matching TRBD1. V was pared by 6 bases and J by 3 bases, with 10 bases of the junction left unmatched. CDR1 is SGHTA, CDR2 FQGNSA, per germline. CDR3 length equals 16 residues. The CDR3 nucleotides read TGTGCCAGCAGACCGGGCCCTACAGGGGGCAAAAACATTCAGTACTTC. It translates to CASRPGPTGGKNIQYF.

The rearrangement uses TRBV4-3 and TRBJ2-1; 8 nucleotides align to TRBD2. The J segment lost 10 bases and the V segment lost 4 bases, leaving 3 bases of the junction unmatched. Germline values: CDR1 LGHNA, CDR2 YSLEER. The CDR3 length is 12 residues. CDR3 region: CASSPGGGEQFF. The CDR3 DNA reads as TGCGCCAGCAGCCCCGGGGGGGGAGAGCAGTTCTTC.

V usage is TRBV29-1 and J usage is TRBJ1-4; D ambiguous. The germline V and J ends were trimmed by 5 bases and 8 bases, with 6 bases remaining between them. Germline CDR1 reads SQVTM; CDR2 reads ANQGSEA. The CDR3 covers 10 residues. Written as DNA, the CDR3 is TGCAGCGTTTTTCAGGAAAAACTGTTTTTT. This sequence encodes CSVFQEKLFF. Based on the CDR3 plus reference TRBV29-1 and TRBJ1-4, the full variable domain is SAVISQKPSRDICQRGTSLTIQCQVDSQVTMMFWYRQQPGQSLTLIATANQGSEATYESGFVIDKFPISRPNLTFSTLTVSNMSPEDSSIYLCSVFQEKLFFGSGTQLSVL.

This chain uses TRBV7-3 with TRBJ2-1; a possible D gene is TRBD2 (5 bases). The CDR3 extends over 12 amino acids. The germline V and J ends were trimmed by 5 bases and 8 bases, with 10 bases remaining between them. Germline CDR1 SGHTA, CDR2 FQGTGA. The CDR3 sequence: CASSRDGYEQFF. CDR3 DNA sequence: TGTGCCAGCAGCCGGGATGGCTATGAGCAGTTCTTC. The whole variable domain, filled in from reference TRBV7-3 and TRBJ2-1, reads GAGVSQTPSNKVTEKGKYVELRCDPISGHTALYWYRQSLGQGPEFLIYFQGTGAADDSGLPNDRFFAVRPEGSVSTLKIQRTERGDSAVYLCASSRDGYEQFFGPGTRLTVL.

In DNA, the CDR3 is TGCAGCGTTCTAACTAAAACTAGGGGGTACACAGATACGCAGTATTTT. This sequence encodes CSVLTKTRGYTDTQYF. This chain links TRBV29-1 with TRBJ2-3; D is possibly TRBD1 (6 bases). The CDR3 covers 16 residues. Trimming stripped 5 bases from V and 2 bases from J, with 20 bases between. Germline-derived CDR1 and CDR2 are SQVTM and ANQGSEA.

This chain links TRBV9 with TRBJ2-7, with TRBD2 as a possible D gene (5 bases). The CDR3 runs to 13 residues. Germline values: CDR1 SGDLS, CDR2 YYNGEE. Trimming took 4 bases from V and 7 from J, leaving 15 bases between them. This chain's CDR3 is CASSPSPTGEQYF. The CDR3 DNA sequence: TGTGCCAGCAGCCCATCGCCAACGGGAGAGCAGTACTTC.

The chain has TRBV20-1 and TRBJ2-5, with a tentative D call TRBD2 (5 bases). This CDR3 has 10 residues. Germline CDR1 reads DFQATT; CDR2 reads SNEGSKA (reference sequence). Trimming stripped 2 bases from V and 7 bases from J, with 5 bases between. CDR3 sequence (DNA): TGCAGTGCTAGACGGGGGACCCAGTACTTC. It yields the protein CSARRGTQYF.

The CDR3 sequence is CASSLTGDTEAFF. In nucleotides, the CDR3 is TGCGCCAGCAGTTTAACAGGTGACACTGAAGCTTTCTTT. The chain combines TRBV10-2 with TRBJ1-1; possible D gene TRBD1, 5 bases. Trimming took 5 bases from V and 3 from J, leaving 10 bases between them. From germline, CDR1 is WSHSY and CDR2 SAAADI. There are 13 residues in the CDR3.

In its sample, this clone was seen a few times. The V gene is TRBV7-2, the J gene TRBJ2-6, with D possibly matching TRBD1 (6 bases). The germline V gene has CDR1 SGHTA and CDR2 FQGNSA. The CDR3 contains 15 residues. Trimming removed 2 bases from V and 4 bases from J, with 9 bases in between. This CDR3 is CASSLRGYGANVLTF. DNA for the CDR3: TGTGCCAGCAGCTTAAGGGGGTACGGGGCCAACGTCCTGACTTTC.

The chain recombines TRBV27 with TRBJ2-7, with TRBD1 matching 9 bases. CDR1 is MNHEY and CDR2 is SMNVEV in the germline V gene (reference sequence). The CDR3 consists of 16 residues. After removal of 7 bases from V and 2 bases from J, the junction contained 12 bases not matched to a gene. Here the CDR3 reads CASIVGDRESTYEQYF. CDR3 coding DNA: TGTGCCAGCATTGTGGGGGACAGGGAGTCCACCTACGAGCAGTACTTC.

This clone was picked up one time. The CDR3 loop reads CASSSWTGSGTGELFF. The CDR3 nucleotides read TGTGCCAGCAGCTCCTGGACAGGGTCAGGAACCGGGGAGCTGTTTTTT. This chain joins TRBV7-3 and TRBJ2-2, with 8 bases fitting TRBD1. The CDR3 consists of 16 residues. Germline trimming cut 4 bases from V and 5 bases from J; bases unmatched to any gene: 9. Looked up from germline, CDR1 is SGHTA and CDR2 is FQGTGA.

The chain couples TRBV27 to TRBJ2-5; weak D call: TRBD1 (5 bases). The J call may be mistaken, given a closer DNA end match to TRBJ2-7. The CDR3 loop spans 15 amino acids. Germline values: CDR1 MNHEY, CDR2 SMNVEV (reference sequence). The CDR3 protein is CASRPVFVGRYEQYF. The CDR3, as DNA: TGTGCCAGCAGACCCGTCTTTGTGGGGCGCTACGAGCAGTACTTC.

This chain joins TRBV30 and TRBJ1-5; D call uncertain. The CDR3 contains 11 residues. Germline V CDR1 and CDR2: GTSNPN, SVGIG (reference sequence). V lost 4 bases and J lost 5, with 6 bases in between. The CDR3 here is CAWTPDQPQHF. Written as DNA, the CDR3 is TGTGCCTGGACCCCAGATCAGCCCCAGCATTTT.